This note documents a single T cell receptor (beta chain) sequence. The sample originates from a study of blood T cell repertoires in COVID-19. Study overall: COVID-19 samples collected from the United States, Italy and Spain covered acute and convalescent phases.

Original data processing: Using reference gene primer amplification, nucleated cell counts were estimated. Sequencing was performed with immunoSEQ multiplex PCR; in TCRdb, only in-frame clones are kept and a portion is missing. The V and J calls and clone size come from that table; D and trimming were worked out from the DNA. The sample carries 210,000 or so clones, roughly four fifths recorded once. Seattle's cohort entered during active infection and was followed longitudinally. The sequence was collected from a woman aged 80 or older with COVID-19, enrolled during active disease. Sequenced input: peripheral blood.

CDR3: CASSPLDDQPQHF. The CDR3 DNA is TGCGCCAGCAGTCCGCTAGACGATCAGCCCCAGCATTTT. This chain connects TRBV23-1 to TRBJ1-5, with D uncertain. TRBV23-1 is known as an ORF, though its function is uncertain. This CDR3 spans 13 amino acids. V lost 4 bases to trimming and J lost 5 bases, with 9 bases between them.